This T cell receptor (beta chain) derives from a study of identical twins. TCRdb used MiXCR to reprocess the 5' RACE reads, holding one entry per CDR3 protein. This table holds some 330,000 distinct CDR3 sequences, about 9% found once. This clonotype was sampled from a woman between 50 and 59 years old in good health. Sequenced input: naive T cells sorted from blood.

The CDR3 here is CAISVTPQYGYTF. The CDR3 region has the DNA TGTGCCATCAGTGTGACCCCACAATATGGCTACACCTTC. The J gene is TRBJ1-2, the V gene TRBV10-3, with D unresolved. V was trimmed by 4 bases and J by 5 bases, leaving 11 bases between them. The germline gives CDR1 ENHRY, CDR2 SYGVKD. The CDR3 runs to 13 residues.